Below, 3 T cell receptor beta chains from the same sample are listed, as sequenced in a study of CD8+ T cells in alopecia areata. TCR sequencing used cDNA made by reverse transcription of extracted RNA. Repertoires were generated with immunoSEQ multiplex PCR, while TCRdb's copy carries only in-frame clones and drops some. The sample shows hundreds of thousands of clones, approximately 52% of them seen only once. The sample was CD4+ T cells sorted from blood, taken at week 0. All receptors come from a human donor with alopecia areata.

The chain links TRBV18 to TRBJ1-2; weak D call: TRBD1 (6 bases). This CDR3 spans 15 amino acids. V was pared by 2 bases and J by 4 bases, with 14 bases between. CDR1 is KGHSH, CDR2 LQKENI, per germline. The CDR3 spells CASSPWAGEGYGYTF. In nucleotides, the CDR3 is TGTGCCAGCTCACCATGGGCAGGGGAAGGCTATGGCTACACCTTC.

The sample holds a few counts of this clone. V and J are TRBV30 and TRBJ2-7, with 14 bases fitting TRBD2. CDR3 length: 16 residues. The J segment lost 2 bases and the V segment lost 0 bases, leaving 3 bases of the junction unmatched. CDR1 is GTSNPN, CDR2 SVGIG, per germline (reference sequence). The CDR3 reads CAWSVGGLAGAYEQYF. DNA of the CDR3: TGTGCCTGGAGTGTAGGGGGACTAGCGGGAGCCTACGAGCAGTACTTC. Using reference TRBV30 and TRBJ2-7 for the parts outside the CDR3, the full variable domain is SQTIHQWPATLVQPVGSPLSLECTVEGTSNPNLYWYRQAAGRGLQLLFYSVGIGQISSEVPQNLSASRPQDRQFILSSKKLLLSDSGFYLCAWSVGGLAGAYEQYFGPGTRLTVT.

This clone was seen a few times. J is TRBJ2-3 and V is TRBV11-2; possible D gene TRBD2, 6 bases. V shed 10 bases and J shed 0 bases, with 14 bases lying between them. The CDR3 is 14 amino acids. Germline CDR1 and CDR2: SGHAT and FQNNGV. The CDR3 coding sequence is TGTGCCACCACGGGACTTTCGAGCACAGATACGCAGTATTTT. It specifies CATTGLSSTDTQYF.